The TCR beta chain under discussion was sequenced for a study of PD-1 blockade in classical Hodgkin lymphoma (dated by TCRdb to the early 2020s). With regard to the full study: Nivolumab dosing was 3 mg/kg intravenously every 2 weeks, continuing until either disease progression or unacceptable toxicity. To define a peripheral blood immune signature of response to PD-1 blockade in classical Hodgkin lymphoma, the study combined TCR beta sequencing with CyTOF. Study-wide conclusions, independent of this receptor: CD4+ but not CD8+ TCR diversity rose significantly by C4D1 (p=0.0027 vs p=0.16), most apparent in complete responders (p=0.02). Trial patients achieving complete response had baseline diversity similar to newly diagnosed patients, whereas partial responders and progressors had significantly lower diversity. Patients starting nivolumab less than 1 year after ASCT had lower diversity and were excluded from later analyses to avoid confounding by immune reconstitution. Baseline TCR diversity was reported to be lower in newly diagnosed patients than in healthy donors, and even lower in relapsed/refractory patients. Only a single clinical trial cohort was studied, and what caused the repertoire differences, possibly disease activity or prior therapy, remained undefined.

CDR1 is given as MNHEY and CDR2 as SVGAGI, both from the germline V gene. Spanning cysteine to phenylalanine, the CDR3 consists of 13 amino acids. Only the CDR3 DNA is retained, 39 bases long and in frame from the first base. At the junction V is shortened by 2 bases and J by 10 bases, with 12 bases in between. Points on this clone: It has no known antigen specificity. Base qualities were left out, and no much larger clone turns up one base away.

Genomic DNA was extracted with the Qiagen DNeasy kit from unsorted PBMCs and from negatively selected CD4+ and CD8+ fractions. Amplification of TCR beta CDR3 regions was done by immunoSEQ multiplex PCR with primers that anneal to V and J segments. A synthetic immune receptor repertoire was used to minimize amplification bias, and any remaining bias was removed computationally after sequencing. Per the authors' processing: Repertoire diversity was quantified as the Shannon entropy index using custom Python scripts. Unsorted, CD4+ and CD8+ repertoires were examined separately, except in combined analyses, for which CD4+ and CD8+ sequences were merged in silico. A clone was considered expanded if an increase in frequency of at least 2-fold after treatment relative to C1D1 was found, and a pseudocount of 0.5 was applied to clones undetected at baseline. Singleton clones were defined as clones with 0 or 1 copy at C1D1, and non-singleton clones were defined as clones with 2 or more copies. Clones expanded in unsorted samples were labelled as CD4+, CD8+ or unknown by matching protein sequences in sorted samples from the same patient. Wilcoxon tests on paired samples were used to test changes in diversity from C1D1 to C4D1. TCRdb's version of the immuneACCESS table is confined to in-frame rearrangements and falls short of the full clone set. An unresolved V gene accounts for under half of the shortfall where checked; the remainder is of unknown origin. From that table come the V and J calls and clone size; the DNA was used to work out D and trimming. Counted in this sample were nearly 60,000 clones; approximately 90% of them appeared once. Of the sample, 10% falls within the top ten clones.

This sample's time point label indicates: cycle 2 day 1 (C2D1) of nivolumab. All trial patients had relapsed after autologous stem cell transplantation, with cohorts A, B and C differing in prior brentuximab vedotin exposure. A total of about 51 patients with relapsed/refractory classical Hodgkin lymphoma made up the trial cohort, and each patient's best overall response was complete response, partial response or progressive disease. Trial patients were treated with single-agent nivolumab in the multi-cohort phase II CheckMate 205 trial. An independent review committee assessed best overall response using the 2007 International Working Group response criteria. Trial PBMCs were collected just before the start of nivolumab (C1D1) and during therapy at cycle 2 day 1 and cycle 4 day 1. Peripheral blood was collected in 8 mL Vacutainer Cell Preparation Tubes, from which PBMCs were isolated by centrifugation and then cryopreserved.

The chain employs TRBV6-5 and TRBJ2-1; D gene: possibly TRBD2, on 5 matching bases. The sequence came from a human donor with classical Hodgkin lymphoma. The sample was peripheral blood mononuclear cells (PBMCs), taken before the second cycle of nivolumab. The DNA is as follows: TGTGCCAGCAGTTACGGGCGGGTCAGGGAGCAGTTCTTC. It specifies CASSYGRVREQFF.